The clone carrying this T cell receptor (beta chain) occurred many times. The germline gives CDR1 SGHRS, CDR2 YFSETQ. CDR3 length: 15 amino acids. V was pared by 0 bases and J by 4 bases, with 6 bases of the junction left unmatched. The data stem from a study of low-dose radiotherapy and immunotherapy resistance in tumors. Study in general: A dose of 1 Gy per fraction every two weeks went to Cohort 2, totaling 13 Gy over 26 weeks. Once cycle 1 day 1 began, patients took oral aspirin 300 mg daily for four cycles.

The time point was: after trial treatment. This sample's treatment: LDRT plus nivolumab, ipilimumab, low-dose cyclophosphamide and aspirin (RACIN trial). TRAV- and TRBV-specific primers primed first-strand cDNA, covering alpha and beta chains. Amplification, which lasted 20 PCR cycles, used a constant-region primer and V-primer adapter to amplify TCRs. MiXCR was run by TCRdb on the reads, yielding one entry per CDR3 protein. The sample lists roughly 95,000 distinct CDR3 sequences, 20% to 25% occurring once. This sequence joins TRBV5-1 and TRBJ2-5; 7 bases map to TRBD2. This TCR came from a female donor with ovarian cancer. The sequenced sample was PBMCs, obtained after low-dose radiotherapy plus immunotherapy. The CDR3 DNA reads as TGCGCCAGCAGCTTGGAGGGGACTATACGAGAGACCCAGTACTTC. Its protein is CASSLEGTIRETQYF.